The 17 T cell receptor beta chains below come from one sample, sequenced in a study of beta chain features in type 1 diabetes. Sequencing targeted expressed TCRB transcripts, as all isolated RNA had been reverse transcribed. Only in-frame clones appear in the TCRdb table, and some are missing; sequencing was by immunoSEQ multiplex PCR. The sample holds about 250,000 clones, 12% to 15% seen once. The specimen sequenced was naive CD4+ T cells from blood. The receptors were sampled from a woman aged 40 to 50 in good health.

This clone has just a few counts. The chain employs TRBV13 and TRBJ2-3, with 8 bases lining up with TRBD2. CDR1 and CDR2 (germline): PRHDT, FYEKMQ (reference sequence). CDR3 size: 17 residues. V lost 2 bases and J lost 1; bases outside the gene matches: 8. DNA of the CDR3: TGTGCCAGCAGCTTAAATCGAGCGGGAGCAGGCACAGATACGCAGTATTTT. Protein: CASSLNRAGAGTDTQYF.

The genes are TRBV7-7 and TRBJ2-1, with TRBD1 matching over 8 bases. In germline, CDR1 is SSHAT, CDR2 FNYEAQ (reference sequence). Trimming at V came to 5 bases and at J to 4 bases, leaving 7 bases not matched to a gene. This CDR3 has 15 amino acids. In DNA, the CDR3 is TGTGCCAGCAGCGAAGGACAGGGATCGTACAATGAGCAGTTCTTC. Translated: CASSEGQGSYNEQFF. Based on the CDR3 plus reference TRBV7-7 and TRBJ2-1, the full variable domain is GAGVSQSPRYKVTKRGQDVTLRCDPISSHATLYWYQQALGQGPEFLTYFNYEAQPDKSGLPSDRFSAERPEGSISTLTIQRTEQRDSAMYRCASSEGQGSYNEQFFGPGTRLTVL.

Comments on this clone: An end of the junction differs from the germline gene, which may be a read error. The V call is TRBV7-7, the J call TRBJ2-5; the D gene is possibly TRBD2 (5 bases). The germline CDR1 and CDR2 sequences are SSHAT and FNYEAQ (reference sequence). This CDR3 has 13 amino acids. The CDR3 spells CASSFGEKETQYF. For the CDR3, the DNA is TGTGCTAGCAGCTTTGGGGAGAAAGAGACCCAGTACTTC.

The rearrangement joins TRBV7-8 to TRBJ1-1; 8 bases are shared with TRBD1. Germline loops: CDR1 SGHVS, CDR2 FQNEAQ. The CDR3 is 15 amino acids. The V segment lost 4 bases and the J segment 2 bases; nucleotides outside the gene matches: 6. Here the CDR3 reads CASSSRTGLNTEAFF. In DNA, the CDR3 is TGTGCCAGCAGCTCTAGGACAGGGTTAAACACTGAAGCTTTCTTT.

The chain couples TRBV18 to TRBJ2-7; 7 bases line up with TRBD2. Germline CDR1 reads KGHSH; CDR2 reads LQKENI. The V and J ends lost 3 bases and 5 bases, in that order; junction bases with no gene match: 13. The length of the CDR3 is 16 residues. The CDR3 nucleotides are TGTGCCAGCTCACCGCGGGGGAAAATACGTGCCCACGAGCAGTACTTC. Protein: CASSPRGKIRAHEQYF.

This clone was seen a handful of times. This sequence joins TRBV5-1 and TRBJ2-3, with 15 bases aligning to TRBD2. This CDR3 is built from 17 residues. Germline V gene sequence: CDR1 SGHRS, CDR2 YFSETQ. Unmatched junction bases numbered 8, after V lost 4 bases and J lost 5 bases. CDR3: CASSPGLAGGPIDTQYF. As DNA, the CDR3 is TGCGCCAGCAGCCCCGGACTAGCGGGGGGGCCGATAGATACGCAGTATTTT. Combining the CDR3 with reference TRBV5-1 and TRBJ2-3 gives the whole variable domain KAGVTQTPRYLIKTRGQQVTLSCSPISGHRSVSWYQQTPGQGLQFLFEYFSETQRNKGNFPGRFSGRQFSNSRSEMNVSTLELGDSALYLCASSPGLAGGPIDTQYFGPGTRLTVL.

The chain joins TRBV9 to TRBJ2-3, with D maybe TRBD2 (6 bases). The CDR3 runs to 17 residues. V gave up 1 base and J gave up 4 bases, with 19 bases separating them. The germline V gene encodes CDR1 SGDLS and CDR2 YYNGEE. The DNA for the CDR3 is TGTGCCAGCAGCGTATTGGGGGGAAGGGTCTCCCCAGATACGCAGTATTTT. This gives the protein CASSVLGGRVSPDTQYF.

This clone has only a few counts. The chain joins TRBV7-8 to TRBJ1-1; TRBD1 aligns across 10 bases. The germline gives CDR1 SGHVS, CDR2 FQNEAQ. This CDR3 is built from 14 residues. V shed 5 bases and J 7 bases; nucleotides not matched to a gene: 7. CDR3 nucleotide sequence: TGTGCCAGCAGCGTGGTGGGGACAGGGGTTGAAGCTTTCTTT. Amino acid sequence: CASSVVGTGVEAFF. Looking up the rest from reference TRBV7-8 and TRBJ1-1 gives the full variable domain: GAGVSQSPRYKVAKRGQDVALRCDPISGHVSLFWYQQALGQGPEFLTYFQNEAQLDKSGLPSDRFFAERPEGSVSTLKIQRTQQEDSAVYLCASSVVGTGVEAFFGQGTRLTVV.

This clone was counted a few times. J is TRBJ1-2 and V is TRBV15; D remains ambiguous. The CDR3 contains 14 residues. The germline V gene encodes CDR1 LNHNV and CDR2 YYDKDF (reference sequence). With 0 bases removed from V and 1 base from J, the gap between germline ends came to 6 bases. The CDR3 region has the DNA TGTGCCACCAGCAGAGATACAGTTAACTATGGCTACACCTTC. Amino acids: CATSRDTVNYGYTF.

This clone was detected a few times. The V gene is TRBV5-1, the J gene TRBJ1-2; 7 nucleotides match TRBD1. CDR3 length: 15 residues. V was pared by 7 bases and J by 8 bases, with 17 bases of the junction left unmatched. CDR1 SGHRS and CDR2 YFSETQ come from the germline V gene. The CDR3 nucleotides are TGCGCCAGCCCAGGAGAGGGGGCTCAAGATGAGGGCTACACCTTC. Translated: CASPGEGAQDEGYTF.

CDR3 sequence reads: CASSMGQASSYNEQFF. The CDR3 DNA follows: TGTGCCAGCAGCATGGGGCAGGCCAGCTCCTACAATGAGCAGTTCTTC. The chain links TRBV5-4 to TRBJ2-1; D possibly corresponds to TRBD1 (5 bases). There are 16 residues in the CDR3. Germline V gene sequence: CDR1 SGHNT, CDR2 YYREEE (reference sequence). Trimming left V 4 bases short and J 0 bases short, with 14 bases between.

The chain is built from TRBV7-9 and TRBJ2-1; 7 bases map to TRBD1. The germline V gene encodes CDR1 SEHNR and CDR2 FQNEAQ (reference sequence). J was trimmed by 3 bases and V by 5 bases; bases with no gene match: 10. This CDR3 has 16 amino acids. In nucleotides, the CDR3 is TGTGCCAGCAGCGTCCGACAGGGTAGTGTCTACAATGAGCAGTTCTTC. Translated, it gives CASSVRQGSVYNEQFF.

The chain employs TRBV11-2 and TRBJ2-3; 9 bases map to TRBD2. This CDR3 contains 16 residues. The germline V gene has CDR1 SGHAT and CDR2 FQNNGV. Unmatched junction bases numbered 6, after V lost 3 bases and J lost 2 bases. The CDR3 is CASSLRRGGNTDTQYF. DNA of the CDR3: TGTGCCAGCAGCTTGAGGCGGGGGGGCAACACAGATACGCAGTATTTT.

This clone has a handful of counts. The chain links TRBV7-7 to TRBJ2-1; TRBD1 matches at 7 bases. Germline CDR1 reads SSHAT; CDR2 reads FNYEAQ (reference sequence). The CDR3 totals 16 residues. J gave up 1 base and V 5 bases, and 8 bases lay outside the gene matches. In nucleotides, the CDR3 is TGTGCCAGCAGCCCACAGACAGGGTCATCCTACAATGAGCAGTTCTTC. Protein: CASSPQTGSSYNEQFF.

This clone was seen a handful of times. The rearrangement links TRBV19 to TRBJ1-5; 7 bases match TRBD1. The CDR3 totals 16 residues. In germline, CDR1 is LNHDA, CDR2 SQIVND (reference sequence). With V trimmed by 1 base and J by 4 bases, 7 bases remained unmatched. CDR3 sequence reads: CASSIGSGQRNQPQHF. CDR3 in DNA: TGTGCCAGTAGTATAGGTTCGGGACAGAGGAATCAGCCCCAGCATTTT.

This clone was seen a handful of times. The V and J genes are TRBV6-6 and TRBJ2-2; D unresolved. Per the germline V gene, CDR1 is MNHNY and CDR2 is SVGAGI (reference sequence). V lost 7 bases and J 1 base, leaving 4 bases between the germline ends. The CDR3 has 12 residues. The CDR3 DNA reads as TGTGCCAGCAATCGGAACACCGGGGAGCTGTTTTTT. As protein: CASNRNTGELFF.

The chain combines TRBV6-5 with TRBJ2-7; D is unclear. This CDR3 has 13 amino acids. V was pared by 4 bases and J by 7 bases, with 14 bases between. Per germline, CDR1 MNHEY and CDR2 SVGAGI. The CDR3 region has the DNA TGTGCCAGCAGTTCGCTAGGCGAGAGGGAGCAGTACTTC. It specifies CASSSLGEREQYF.